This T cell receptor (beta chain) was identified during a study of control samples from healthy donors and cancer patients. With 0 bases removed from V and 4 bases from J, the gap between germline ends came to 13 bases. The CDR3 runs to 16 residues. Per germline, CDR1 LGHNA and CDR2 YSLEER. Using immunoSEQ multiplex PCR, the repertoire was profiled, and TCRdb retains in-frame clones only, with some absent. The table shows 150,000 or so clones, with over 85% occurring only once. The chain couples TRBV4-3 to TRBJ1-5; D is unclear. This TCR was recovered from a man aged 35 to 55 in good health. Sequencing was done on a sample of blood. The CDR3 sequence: CASSQDRQWTNQPQHF. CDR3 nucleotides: TGCGCCAGCAGCCAAGATAGGCAGTGGACTAATCAGCCCCAGCATTTT.